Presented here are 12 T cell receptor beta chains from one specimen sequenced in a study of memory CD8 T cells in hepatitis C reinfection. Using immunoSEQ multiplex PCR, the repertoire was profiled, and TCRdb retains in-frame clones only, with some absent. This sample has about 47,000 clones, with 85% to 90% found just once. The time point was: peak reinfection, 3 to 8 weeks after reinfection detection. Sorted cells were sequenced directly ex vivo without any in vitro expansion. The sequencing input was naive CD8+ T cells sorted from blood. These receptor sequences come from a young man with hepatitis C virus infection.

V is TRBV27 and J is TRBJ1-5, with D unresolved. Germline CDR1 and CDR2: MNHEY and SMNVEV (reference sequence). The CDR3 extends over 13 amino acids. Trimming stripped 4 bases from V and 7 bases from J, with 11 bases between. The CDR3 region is CASSSTSSQPQHF. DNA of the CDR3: TGTGCCAGCAGTTCGACATCTTCCCAGCCCCAGCATTTT.

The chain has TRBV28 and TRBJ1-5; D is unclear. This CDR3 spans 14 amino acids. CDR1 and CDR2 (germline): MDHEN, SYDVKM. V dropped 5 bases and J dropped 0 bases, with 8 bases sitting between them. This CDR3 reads CASSPVYSNQPQHF. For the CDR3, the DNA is TGTGCCAGCAGTCCCGTGTATAGCAATCAGCCCCAGCATTTT.

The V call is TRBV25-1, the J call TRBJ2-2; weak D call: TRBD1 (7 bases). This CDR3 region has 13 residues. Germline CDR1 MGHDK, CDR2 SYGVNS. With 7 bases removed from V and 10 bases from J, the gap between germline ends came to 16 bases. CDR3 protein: CASTDRVREELFF. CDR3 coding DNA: TGTGCCAGCACCGACAGGGTGCGGGAGGAGCTGTTTTTT. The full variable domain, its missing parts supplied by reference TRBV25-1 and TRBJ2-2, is EADIYQTPRYLVIGTGKKITLECSQTMGHDKMYWYQQDPGMELHLIHYSYGVNSTEKGDLSSESTVSRIRTEHFPLTLESARPSHTSQYLCASTDRVREELFFGEGSRLTVL.

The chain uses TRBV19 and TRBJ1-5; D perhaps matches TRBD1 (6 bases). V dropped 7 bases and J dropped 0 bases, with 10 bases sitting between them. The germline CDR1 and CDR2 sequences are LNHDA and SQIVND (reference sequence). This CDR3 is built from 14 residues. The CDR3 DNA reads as TGTGCCAGTACCACAGGGTATAGCAATCAGCCCCAGCATTTT. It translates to CASTTGYSNQPQHF.

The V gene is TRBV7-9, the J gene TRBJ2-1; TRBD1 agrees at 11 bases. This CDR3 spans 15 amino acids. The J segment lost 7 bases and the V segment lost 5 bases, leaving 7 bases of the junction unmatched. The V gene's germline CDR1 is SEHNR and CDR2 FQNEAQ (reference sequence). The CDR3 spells CASSIGQGAQNEQFF. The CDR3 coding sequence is TGTGCCAGCAGCATTGGACAGGGGGCGCAAAATGAGCAGTTCTTC. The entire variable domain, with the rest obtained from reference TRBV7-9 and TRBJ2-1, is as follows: DTGVSQNPRHKITKRGQNVTFRCDPISEHNRLYWYRQTLGQGPEFLTYFQNEAQLEKSRLLSDRFSAERPKGSFSTLEIQRTEQGDSAMYLCASSIGQGAQNEQFFGPGTRLTVL.

The CDR3 region has the DNA TGTGCCAGCAGCTTATACCTAGCGGCTTACAATGAGCAGTTCTTC. This encodes CASSLYLAAYNEQFF. The chain is built from TRBV11-3 and TRBJ2-1, with 7 bases that match TRBD2. CDR1 and CDR2 from the germline V gene are SGHNT and YENEEA. V shed 2 bases and J 4 bases; nucleotides not matched to a gene: 5. The CDR3 is made up of 15 amino acids.

For the CDR3, the DNA is TGTGCCAGCAGCTTTGCCGGGACAGGGGGCTATGAGCAGTTCTTC. Its translation is CASSFAGTGGYEQFF. The chain has TRBV7-8 and TRBJ2-1, with TRBD1 identical over 12 bases. The CDR3 length is 15 residues. With 3 bases clipped from V and 8 bases from J, the junction kept 5 bases outside the gene matches. The germline CDR1 and CDR2 sequences are SGHVS and FQNEAQ. Looking up the rest from reference TRBV7-8 and TRBJ2-1 gives the full variable domain: GAGVSQSPRYKVAKRGQDVALRCDPISGHVSLFWYQQALGQGPEFLTYFQNEAQLDKSGLPSDRFFAERPEGSVSTLKIQRTQQEDSAVYLCASSFAGTGGYEQFFGPGTRLTVL.

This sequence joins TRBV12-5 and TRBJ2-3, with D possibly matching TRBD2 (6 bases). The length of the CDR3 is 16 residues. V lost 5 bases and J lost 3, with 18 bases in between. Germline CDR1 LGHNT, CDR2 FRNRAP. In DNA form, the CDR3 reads TGTGCTAGTGGTGTTATCCTCGGGGGTGCAACAGATACGCAGTATTTT. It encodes CASGVILGGATDTQYF.

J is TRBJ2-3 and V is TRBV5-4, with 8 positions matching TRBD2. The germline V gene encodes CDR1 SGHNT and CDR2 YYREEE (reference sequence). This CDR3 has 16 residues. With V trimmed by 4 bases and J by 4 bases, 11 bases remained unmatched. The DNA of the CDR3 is TGTGCCAGCAGCCCTCTGACTAGCGAAACGTCAGATACGCAGTATTTT. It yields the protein CASSPLTSETSDTQYF. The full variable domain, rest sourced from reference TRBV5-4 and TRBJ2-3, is ETGVTQSPTHLIKTRGQQVTLRCSSQSGHNTVSWYQQALGQGPQFIFQYYREEENGRGNFPPRFSGLQFPNYSSELNVNALELDDSALYLCASSPLTSETSDTQYFGPGTRLTVL.

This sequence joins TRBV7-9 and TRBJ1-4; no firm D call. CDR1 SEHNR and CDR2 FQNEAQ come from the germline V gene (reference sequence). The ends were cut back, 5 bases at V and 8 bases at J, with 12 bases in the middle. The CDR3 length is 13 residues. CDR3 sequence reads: CASSLETREKLFF. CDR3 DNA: TGTGCCAGCAGCCTCGAAACGCGGGAAAAACTGTTTTTT.

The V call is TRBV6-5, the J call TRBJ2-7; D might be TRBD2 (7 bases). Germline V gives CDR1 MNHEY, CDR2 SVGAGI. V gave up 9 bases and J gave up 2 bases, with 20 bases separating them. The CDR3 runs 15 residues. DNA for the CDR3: TGTGCCAGTCCCCGCACGGGGGGCCAAACCTACGAGCAGTACGTC. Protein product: CASPRTGGQTYEQYV.

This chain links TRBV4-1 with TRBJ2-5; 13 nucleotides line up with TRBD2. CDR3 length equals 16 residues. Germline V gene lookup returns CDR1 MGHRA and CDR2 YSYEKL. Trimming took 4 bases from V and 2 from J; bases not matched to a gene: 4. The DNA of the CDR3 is TGCGCCAGCAGCCCTCGGACTAGCGGGGGACAAGAGACCCAGTACTTC. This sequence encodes CASSPRTSGGQETQYF.